In its sample, the clone carrying this T cell receptor (beta chain) was seen once. V shed 5 bases, J shed 6 bases, and the junction held 10 bases outside the gene matches. Germline V gives CDR1 LGHDT, CDR2 YNNKEL (reference sequence). The CDR3 loop spans 16 amino acids. The source of the sample is a study of blood T cell repertoires in COVID-19. As for the study in general: COVID-19 samples, acute and convalescent, were from the United States, Italy and Spain.

Sequencing was performed with immunoSEQ multiplex PCR; in TCRdb, only in-frame clones are kept and a portion is missing. The data show fewer than 150,000 clones, less than 90% seen once. Sequencing was performed on PBMCs or T cells enriched from blood (not recorded which). J is TRBJ2-2 and V is TRBV3-1 (or the pseudogene TRBV3-2), with 9 nucleotides matching TRBD1. This clonotype originated in a man between 25 and 39 years old who had recovered from COVID-19. DNA for the CDR3: TGTGCCAGCAGCTACTTGGGACAGGGAAGGGCCGGGGAGCTGTTTTTT. It codes for CASSYLGQGRAGELFF.